The 11 T cell receptor beta chains reported below all come from one sample, sequenced in a study of early T cells in non-severe SARS-CoV-2 infection. TCRdb reanalysed the 5' RACE reads using MiXCR and keeps one entry per CDR3 protein. The sample lists about 62,000 distinct CDR3 sequences; approximately 9.3% were seen once. The sample consisted of whole blood. These receptors all stem from an adult who was a healthcare worker with PCR-confirmed SARS-CoV-2 infection or an uninfected control (not recorded which).

This clonotype was seen more than once but under ten times. The V and J genes are TRBV5-1 and TRBJ2-3; TRBD2 aligns across 9 bases. The CDR3 has 15 residues. CDR1 and CDR2 (germline): SGHRS, YFSETQ. Trimming took 4 bases from V and 2 from J; bases not matched to a gene: 5. In nucleotides, the CDR3 is TGCGCCAGCAGCCAGAGCGGGGGGCCCACAGATACGCAGTATTTT. The encoded protein is CASSQSGGPTDTQYF. Full variable domain (outside the CDR3, taken from reference TRBV5-1 and TRBJ2-3): KAGVTQTPRYLIKTRGQQVTLSCSPISGHRSVSWYQQTPGQGLQFLFEYFSETQRNKGNFPGRFSGRQFSNSRSEMNVSTLELGDSALYLCASSQSGGPTDTQYFGPGTRLTVL.

This clonotype showed up many times. V gene TRBV29-1 combines with J gene TRBJ2-3; D ambiguous. The germline V gene has CDR1 SQVTM and CDR2 ANQGSEA. V was trimmed by 2 bases and J by 2 bases, leaving 5 bases between them. CDR3 length: 12 amino acids. The CDR3 is CSVEQYTDTQYF. For the CDR3, the DNA is TGCAGCGTTGAACAATACACAGATACGCAGTATTTT.

This clonotype was recorded a few times. The rearrangement joins TRBV20-1 to TRBJ1-4; D not resolved. Trimming stripped 6 bases from V and 7 bases from J, with 15 bases between. The CDR3 extends over 13 amino acids. Germline V gives CDR1 DFQATT, CDR2 SNEGSKA (reference sequence). CDR3 nucleotide sequence: TGCAGTGCCTCCGCGGGGTCTACTGAAAAACTGTTTTTT. It specifies CSASAGSTEKLFF.

This clonotype occurred a few times. This chain links TRBV28 with TRBJ2-1, with D uncertain. Germline loops: CDR1 MDHEN, CDR2 SYDVKM. Trimming removed 6 bases from V and 6 bases from J, with 18 bases in between. The CDR3 is 15 residues long. The CDR3 loop reads CASSQLAAPPNEQFF. As DNA, the CDR3 is TGTGCCAGCAGCCAACTTGCGGCTCCCCCCAATGAGCAGTTCTTC.

This clonotype was observed at least ten times. The chain combines TRBV27 with TRBJ2-2; no reliable D call. V shed 8 bases and J shed 5 bases, with 6 bases lying between them. The CDR3 is 11 amino acids. CDR1 is MNHEY, CDR2 SMNVEV, per germline (reference sequence). In DNA form, the CDR3 reads TGTGCCAGCTCAGGTACCGGGGAGCTGTTTTTT. It yields the protein CASSGTGELFF.

The rearrangement links TRBV7-8 to TRBJ1-5; D perhaps matches TRBD1 (6 bases). Germline lookup yields CDR1 SGHVS and CDR2 FQNEAQ. CDR3 length: 13 residues. V lost 8 bases and J lost 4, with 12 bases in between. The CDR3 region has the DNA TGTGCCAGCGGAACGCAGGGGAATCAGCCCCAGCATTTT. It encodes CASGTQGNQPQHF. The variable domain in full, with the rest retrieved from reference TRBV7-8 and TRBJ1-5, is GAGVSQSPRYKVAKRGQDVALRCDPISGHVSLFWYQQALGQGPEFLTYFQNEAQLDKSGLPSDRFFAERPEGSVSTLKIQRTQQEDSAVYLCASGTQGNQPQHFGDGTRLSIL.

This clonotype was counted only a few times. The J gene is TRBJ2-7, the V gene TRBV7-8; D unclear. V lost 2 bases to trimming and J lost 3 bases, with 17 bases between them. The germline V gene encodes CDR1 SGHVS and CDR2 FQNEAQ. The CDR3 is made up of 16 amino acids. In nucleotides, the CDR3 is TGTGCCAGCAGCTTAACCCGTGGCCGGGCAAGCTACGAGCAGTACGTC. Protein sequence: CASSLTRGRASYEQYV.

The chain couples TRBV11-2 to TRBJ1-1, with D possibly TRBD1 on 5 matching bases. V was clipped by 8 bases and J by 3 bases, with 10 bases between them. The CDR3 is 12 amino acids. Looked up from germline, CDR1 is SGHAT and CDR2 is FQNNGV. CDR3 nucleotide sequence: TGTGCCAGCCAACGGGGCTACACTGAAGCTTTCTTT. This codes for CASQRGYTEAFF.

The chain uses TRBV6-1 and TRBJ2-7; D gene ambiguous. Trimming left V 2 bases short and J 2 bases short, with 10 bases between. This CDR3 has 14 residues. Germline V gene data show CDR1 as MNHNS and CDR2 as SASEGT. CDR3 region: CASSELYRAYEQYV. For the CDR3, the DNA is TGTGCCAGCAGTGAACTCTACCGAGCCTACGAGCAGTACGTC.

V gene TRBV5-1 combines with J gene TRBJ1-2; D is unresolved. The CDR3 is made up of 14 amino acids. V lost 0 bases to trimming and J lost 3 bases, with 9 bases between them. Germline lookup yields CDR1 SGHRS and CDR2 YFSETQ. CDR3 nucleotide sequence: TGCGCCAGCAGCTTGGGCAGGAGAGACTATGGCTACACCTTC. It encodes CASSLGRRDYGYTF.

A few counts support this clonotype. The chain recombines TRBV3-1 with TRBJ2-5; 7 positions agree with TRBD2. The junction had 6 bases not matched to a gene; V was cut back by 0 bases and J by 5 bases. Germline V gene sequence: CDR1 LGHDT, CDR2 YNNKEL (reference sequence). CDR3 length: 15 residues. In nucleotides, the CDR3 is TGTGCCAGCAGCCAAGATCTAGCGGCAATGGAGACCCAGTACTTC. This codes for CASSQDLAAMETQYF.